This TCR beta chain was sequenced for a study of shared clonotypes between healthy human individuals. Trimming removed 8 bases at V and 1 base at J, with 3 bases between. The CDR3 is 11 amino acids. Looked up from germline, CDR1 is ENHRY and CDR2 is SYGVKD. A CD45RA-negative memory subset and a CD45RA+ naive subset were separated from the CD4+ cells. Using immunoSEQ multiplex PCR, the repertoire was profiled, and TCRdb retains in-frame clones only, with some absent. The repertoire includes approximately 2.4 million clones, approximately 94% of them detected once, and approximately 0.13% sits in the top ten.

The sequence was collected from a man younger than 30 in good health. Source material: naive CD4+ T cells sorted from blood. Stated subset: CD45RA+ positively selected. The J gene is TRBJ1-3, the V gene TRBV10-3, with no clear D. CDR3: CAIGSGNTIYF. The CDR3 nucleotides are TGTGCCATCGGGTCTGGAAACACCATATATTTT.